This is a list of T cell receptor beta chains from one sample in a study of T cell responses to AZD1222 COVID-19 vaccine. This table comes from immunoSEQ multiplex PCR, and its TCRdb copy is limited to in-frame clones, with some not included. In the table there are under 140,000 clones, approximately 90% of which are singletons. This specimen consisted of peripheral blood, obtained 28 days after the second AZD1222 dose. The receptor set was obtained from an adult who received the AZD1222 COVID-19 vaccine. The CDR3 runs from the conserved cysteine through the conserved F or W. The D gene is left open where the match is weak. The size of a clone is reported for some rows only, either as once, few or many, or as a class for expanded clones.

D gene: TRBD1; J gene: TRBJ1-2; V gene: TRBV18; clone size: once; CDR3 protein: CASSTGTGSNYGYTF; CDR3 DNA: TGTGCCAGCTCAACCGGGACAGGTAGCAACTATGGCTACACCTTC
D gene: TRBD1; J gene: TRBJ1-2; V gene: TRBV29-1; clone size: few; CDR3 protein: CSVEEQGALGGYTF; CDR3 DNA: TGCAGCGTTGAAGAACAGGGGGCCCTCGGTGGCTACACCTTC
D gene: NA; J gene: TRBJ1-5; V gene: TRBV18; clone size: NA; CDR3 protein: CASSRDFNNQPQHF; CDR3 DNA: TGTGCCAGCTCCCGGGACTTCAACAATCAGCCCCAGCATTTT
D gene: NA; J gene: TRBJ1-1; V gene: TRBV7-9; clone size: NA; CDR3 protein: CASSLMSGNTEAFF; CDR3 DNA: TGTGCCAGCAGCCTAATGTCGGGGAACACTGAAGCTTTCTTT
D gene: NA; J gene: TRBJ1-6; V gene: TRBV28; clone size: NA; CDR3 protein: CASSFLTGRFNSPLHF; CDR3 DNA: TGTGCCAGCAGCTTCTTGACGGGACGGTTTAATTCACCCCTCCACTTT
D gene: NA; J gene: TRBJ1-5; V gene: TRBV7-9; clone size: few; CDR3 protein: CASSSSQLGRDSNQPQHF; CDR3 DNA: TGTGCCAGCAGCTCTTCTCAGCTGGGGAGGGATAGCAATCAGCCCCAGCATTTT
D gene: NA; J gene: TRBJ1-2; V gene: TRBV19; clone size: NA; CDR3 protein: CASSIAEYRDYGYTF; CDR3 DNA: TGTGCCAGTAGCATCGCTGAGTACAGGGACTATGGCTACACCTTC
D gene: NA; J gene: TRBJ2-7; V gene: TRBV18; clone size: NA; CDR3 protein: CASSPRDGGHEQYF; CDR3 DNA: TGTGCCAGCTCACCTCGGGACGGTGGCCACGAGCAGTACTTC
D gene: TRBD2; J gene: TRBJ2-3; V gene: TRBV27; clone size: NA; CDR3 protein: CASSLWGRGGSTDTQYF; CDR3 DNA: TGTGCCAGCAGTTTATGGGGGCGGGGGGGAAGCACAGATACGCAGTATTTT
D gene: NA; J gene: TRBJ1-2; V gene: TRBV10-2; clone size: NA; CDR3 protein: CASSELTAQGSGYTF; CDR3 DNA: TGCGCCAGCAGTGAGCTTACAGCACAGGGAAGCGGCTACACCTTC
D gene: NA; J gene: TRBJ2-5; V gene: TRBV6-5; clone size: NA; CDR3 protein: CAALIGILQTQYF; CDR3 DNA: TGTGCCGCCCTCATCGGGATACTGCAGACCCAGTACTTC
D gene: NA; J gene: TRBJ2-7; V gene: TRBV28; clone size: NA; CDR3 protein: CASSFLDEQYF; CDR3 DNA: TGTGCCAGCAGTTTCTTAGACGAGCAGTACTTC
D gene: NA; J gene: TRBJ1-5; V gene: TRBV28; clone size: NA; CDR3 protein: CASSLYPPREPQHF; CDR3 DNA: TGTGCCAGCAGTTTATACCCACCCCGGGAGCCCCAGCATTTT
D gene: NA; J gene: TRBJ2-1; V gene: TRBV5-6; clone size: once; CDR3 protein: CASARGRSSYNEQFF; CDR3 DNA: TGTGCCAGCGCTCGCGGTCGAAGCTCCTACAATGAGCAGTTCTTC
D gene: TRBD1; J gene: TRBJ1-2; V gene: TRBV3-1/TRBV3-2; clone size: few; CDR3 protein: CASSQDRRVQGRGYTF; CDR3 DNA: TGTGCCAGCAGCCAAGATAGGCGGGTACAGGGGAGAGGCTACACCTTC
D gene: TRBD2; J gene: TRBJ2-3; V gene: TRBV11-3; clone size: NA; CDR3 protein: CASSRWRGRGVTDTQYF; CDR3 DNA: TGTGCCAGCAGCCGGTGGCGCGGGCGGGGGGTCACAGATACGCAGTATTTT
D gene: NA; J gene: TRBJ2-1; V gene: TRBV19; clone size: NA; CDR3 protein: CASSRGAVNEQFF; CDR3 DNA: TGTGCCAGTAGTAGGGGGGCGGTCAATGAGCAGTTCTTC
D gene: TRBD1; J gene: TRBJ1-1; V gene: TRBV29-1; clone size: once; CDR3 protein: CSVRTGVATEAFF; CDR3 DNA: TGCAGCGTTAGGACAGGGGTGGCCACTGAAGCTTTCTTT
D gene: NA; J gene: TRBJ2-7; V gene: TRBV7-2; clone size: NA; CDR3 protein: CASSLTGNGAYEQYF; CDR3 DNA: TGTGCCAGCAGTCTAACGGGTAACGGTGCCTACGAGCAGTACTTC
D gene: TRBD2; J gene: TRBJ2-3; V gene: TRBV5-1; clone size: NA; CDR3 protein: CASSFYSAHEREGTQYF; CDR3 DNA: TGCGCCAGCAGCTTTTATTCGGCCCATGAGCGGGAGGGTACGCAGTATTTT
D gene: TRBD2; J gene: TRBJ2-1; V gene: TRBV7-9; clone size: NA; CDR3 protein: CASSPGLAINEQFF; CDR3 DNA: TGTGCCAGCAGCCCTGGACTAGCAATCAATGAGCAGTTCTTC
D gene: NA; J gene: TRBJ1-2; V gene: TRBV19; clone size: NA; CDR3 protein: CAIQVGYGYTF; CDR3 DNA: TGTGCCATCCAGGTCGGCTATGGCTACACCTTC
D gene: NA; J gene: TRBJ2-5; V gene: TRBV6-5; clone size: NA; CDR3 protein: CASSYKTNLYQETQYF; CDR3 DNA: TGTGCCAGCAGTTACAAAACTAACCTGTACCAAGAGACCCAGTACTTC
D gene: TRBD1; J gene: TRBJ1-3; V gene: TRBV20-1; clone size: NA; CDR3 protein: CSASQGAGGNTIYF; CDR3 DNA: TGCAGTGCTAGTCAGGGGGCCGGTGGAAACACCATATATTTT
D gene: NA; J gene: TRBJ1-1; V gene: TRBV7-9; clone size: NA; CDR3 protein: CASSKLVTEAFF; CDR3 DNA: TGTGCCAGCTCGAAACTTGTGACTGAAGCTTTCTTT
D gene: NA; J gene: TRBJ1-4; V gene: TRBV3-1/TRBV3-2; clone size: NA; CDR3 protein: CASSLEGEEKLFF; CDR3 DNA: TGTGCCAGCAGTCTTGAGGGAGAGGAAAAACTGTTTTTT
D gene: NA; J gene: TRBJ1-5; V gene: TRBV6-5; clone size: NA; CDR3 protein: CASSYRRGYQPQHF; CDR3 DNA: TGTGCCAGCAGTTACCGCAGGGGTTATCAGCCCCAGCATTTT